The 27 T cell receptor beta chains below come from one sample, sequenced in a study of identical twins. TCRdb redid the calling of the 5' RACE reads with MiXCR, one entry per CDR3 protein. Of about 570,000 distinct CDR3 sequences in the sample, 9.6% are singletons; the top ten hold approximately 3%. The same sample was also used in a study of yellow fever vaccine responses in identical twins.

The specimen sequenced was PBMCs. These receptors were taken from a woman between 18 and 29 years old in good health.

This clonotype was seen ten or more times. The rearrangement links TRBV5-1 to TRBJ2-1, with no clear D. Germline CDR1 SGHRS, CDR2 YFSETQ. Deletions cut 0 bases from V and 6 bases from J, with 10 bases between. The CDR3 covers 14 residues. The CDR3 spells CASSLGPPGNEQFF. Written as DNA, the CDR3 is TGCGCCAGCAGCTTGGGACCGCCGGGCAATGAGCAGTTCTTC. The complete variable domain, with remaining parts taken from reference TRBV5-1 and TRBJ2-1, reads KAGVTQTPRYLIKTRGQQVTLSCSPISGHRSVSWYQQTPGQGLQFLFEYFSETQRNKGNFPGRFSGRQFSNSRSEMNVSTLELGDSALYLCASSLGPPGNEQFFGPGTRLTVL.

The genes are TRBV7-9 and TRBJ2-7; 9 bases map to TRBD1. Germline values: CDR1 SEHNR, CDR2 FQNEAQ (reference sequence). V lost 4 bases to trimming and J lost 5 bases; unmatched junction nucleotides: 12. The CDR3 is 16 amino acids. The DNA for the CDR3 is TGTGCCAGCAGCTCCCAAGGGGGGACAGGGAGCAACGAGCAGTACTTC. It yields the protein CASSSQGGTGSNEQYF.

This sequence joins TRBV5-1 and TRBJ2-2, with TRBD2 as a possible D gene (5 bases). The V gene's germline CDR1 is SGHRS and CDR2 YFSETQ. The CDR3 has 14 amino acids. The germline V and J ends were trimmed by 3 bases and 5 bases, with 11 bases remaining between them. CDR3 region: CASSSIGGTGELFF. In nucleotides, the CDR3 is TGCGCCAGCAGCTCAATCGGAGGTACCGGGGAGCTGTTTTTT.

For this clonotype: The germline gene is not matched at one end of the junction; a read error may be the cause. This rearrangement joins TRBV20-1 to TRBJ2-3; 9 nucleotides agree with TRBD2. Germline CDR1 and CDR2: DFQATT and SNEGSKA (reference sequence). This CDR3 has 17 amino acids. In DNA, the CDR3 is TGCTGTGCTAGCCAGGGCCGCGGGAGGGGCCACACAGATACGCAGTATTTT. Translating it yields CCASQGRGRGHTDTQYF.

There are many counts of this clonotype. The J gene is TRBJ1-5, the V gene TRBV12-3 or TRBV12-4, with a weak D call TRBD1 (6 bases). The CDR3 contains 16 residues. V was pared by 0 bases and J by 2 bases, with 11 bases between. For the CDR3, the DNA is TGTGCCAGCAGTTTAGCATTGGGGGCTGGCAATCAGCCCCAGCATTTT. Amino acids: CASSLALGAGNQPQHF.

This clonotype has a count of ten or more. The CDR3 DNA reads TGTGCCAGCAGCCAAGATTCGCGCGAGCAGTACTTC. It is translated as CASSQDSREQYF. This chain uses TRBV4-2 with TRBJ2-7; D remains unclear. The CDR3 runs to 12 residues. CDR1 is LGHNA and CDR2 is YNFKEQ in the germline V gene. The V gene lost 0 bases and the J gene lost 6 bases, with 6 bases spanning the gap.

This clonotype was recorded a few times. The rearrangement uses TRBV9 and TRBJ1-1; D remains ambiguous. This CDR3 spans 16 amino acids. The ends were cut back, 4 bases at V and 5 bases at J, with 21 bases in the middle. Germline V gene lookup returns CDR1 SGDLS and CDR2 YYNGEE. The CDR3 DNA sequence: TGTGCCAGCAGCCGCCGGGATTCCCGGCTCGAGACTGAAGCTTTCTTT. This translates into CASSRRDSRLETEAFF.

The rearrangement links TRBV6-2 or TRBV6-3 to TRBJ2-2, with a tentative D call TRBD1 (5 bases). Germline V gene lookup returns CDR1 MNHEY and CDR2 SVGEGT. This CDR3 comprises 17 residues. The ends were cut back, 7 bases at V and 0 bases at J, with 18 bases in the middle. The CDR3 nucleotides read TGTGCCAGCACCCCCTTAGGGGATCATACGAACACCGGGGAGCTGTTTTTT. Protein sequence: CASTPLGDHTNTGELFF.

This clonotype was detected many times. The chain is built from TRBV14 and TRBJ2-7; D perhaps matches TRBD2 (6 bases). Germline values: CDR1 SGHDN, CDR2 FVKESK. The CDR3 is 14 amino acids. Trimming pared 2 bases from V and 6 bases from J, leaving 14 bases between. The CDR3 DNA follows: TGTGCCAGCAGCCAACGGGGAGCGGGCCTCGAGCAGTACTTC. Protein product: CASSQRGAGLEQYF.

A few counts support this clonotype. The V call is TRBV5-1, the J call TRBJ1-5; TRBD1 is a possible D gene (5 bases). Germline CDR1 and CDR2: SGHRS and YFSETQ. The CDR3 sequence is 15 residues long. V was shortened by 0 bases and J by 1 base, with 8 bases between the two germline ends. The CDR3 DNA follows: TGCGCCAGCAGCTTGGAAGCAGGGAGCAATCAGCCCCAGCATTTT. Its protein is CASSLEAGSNQPQHF.

This clonotype was seen many times. The chain joins TRBV6-6 to TRBJ2-5; 7 nucleotides match TRBD2. After removal of 5 bases from V and 5 bases from J, the junction contained 5 bases not matched to a gene. The CDR3 runs to 13 residues. Germline-derived CDR1 and CDR2 are MNHNY and SVGAGI (reference sequence). The CDR3 bases are TGTGCCAGCAGTACCGGACTAGTTGAGACCCAGTACTTC. Translation gives CASSTGLVETQYF.

This clonotype has only a few counts. J is TRBJ1-2 and V is TRBV24-1; 11 bases are a match to TRBD1. The CDR3 is 14 residues long. The V gene's germline CDR1 is KGHDR and CDR2 SFDVKD. Losses at the gene ends were 9 bases for V and 4 bases for J; bases not matched to a gene: 6. The CDR3 coding sequence is TGTGCCACCTCAAGGACAGGGGGCGGCTATGGCTACACCTTC. This codes for CATSRTGGGYGYTF.

This clonotype was observed at least ten times. The V and J genes are TRBV7-2 and TRBJ2-3; D is unresolved. V was shortened by 3 bases and J by 7 bases, with 8 bases between the two germline ends. The CDR3 contains 12 residues. CDR1 and CDR2 from the germline V gene are SGHTA and FQGNSA. In DNA form, the CDR3 reads TGTGCCAGCAGCTTTCAGGCATATACGCAGTATTTT. Its translation: CASSFQAYTQYF. Full variable domain (missing parts from reference TRBV7-2 and TRBJ2-3): GAGVSQSPSNKVTEKGKDVELRCDPISGHTALYWYRQSLGQGLEFLIYFQGNSAPDKSGLPSDRFSAERTGGSVSTLTIQRTQQEDSAVYLCASSFQAYTQYFGPGTRLTVL.

This clonotype showed up just a few times. The chain joins TRBV6-2 or TRBV6-3 to TRBJ2-1, with TRBD2 matching 8 bases. This CDR3 region has 16 residues. CDR1 and CDR2 from the germline V gene are MNHEY and SVGEGT. J was trimmed by 0 bases and V by 6 bases; bases with no gene match: 7. The CDR3, as DNA: TGTGCCAGCAGGGAACATAGCGGGAACTCCTACAATGAGCAGTTCTTC. Translating it yields CASREHSGNSYNEQFF.

This clonotype has ten or more counts. V gene TRBV12-5 combines with J gene TRBJ1-1, with D uncertain. Deletions cut 1 base from V and 3 bases from J, with 9 bases between. The CDR3 sequence is 14 residues long. The germline V gene has CDR1 LGHNT and CDR2 FRNRAP. The CDR3, as DNA: TGTGCTAGTGGTTTGGACTCAATTTACACTGAAGCTTTCTTT. Translation gives CASGLDSIYTEAFF.

This clonotype was detected a few times. V is TRBV29-1 and J is TRBJ2-6, with a tentative D call TRBD1 (6 bases). V lost 8 bases and J lost 2, with 10 bases in between. Germline V CDR1 and CDR2: SQVTM, ANQGSEA. The CDR3 consists of 13 residues. CDR3 nucleotide sequence: TGCAGCCTTAACAGGGCTGGGGCCAACGTCCTGACTTTC. The encoded protein is CSLNRAGANVLTF.

The J gene is TRBJ2-7, the V gene TRBV20-1; 7 bases are shared with TRBD2. V lost 1 base to trimming and J lost 0 bases; unmatched junction nucleotides: 6. The CDR3 extends over 15 amino acids. Germline V gene data show CDR1 as DFQATT and CDR2 as SNEGSKA (reference sequence). The CDR3 is CSARGQSGDSYEQYF. In nucleotides, the CDR3 is TGCAGTGCTAGAGGGCAAAGCGGGGACTCCTACGAGCAGTACTTC.

Only a few counts were recorded for this clonotype. The chain uses TRBV11-1 and TRBJ2-7; 13 bases align to TRBD2. The ends lost 2 bases at V and 1 base at J; junction bases unmatched: 8. Looked up from germline, CDR1 is SGHAT and CDR2 is FQDESV (reference sequence). The length of the CDR3 is 18 residues. DNA of the CDR3: TGTGCCAGCAGCTTATGGGGACTAGCGGGACATCTATCCTACGAGCAGTACTTC. Translated, it gives CASSLWGLAGHLSYEQYF. The full variable domain, completed using reference TRBV11-1 and TRBJ2-7, is EAEVAQSPRYKITEKSQAVAFWCDPISGHATLYWYRQILGQGPELLVQFQDESVVDDSQLPKDRFSAERLKGVDSTLKIQPAELGDSAMYLCASSLWGLAGHLSYEQYFGPGTRLTVT.

This clonotype was found a few times. At one end the junction does not follow the germline gene, possibly because of a read error. The chain is built from TRBV3-1 and TRBJ2-3; D remains ambiguous. The CDR3 is 12 amino acids. The germline gives CDR1 LGHDT, CDR2 YNNKEL (reference sequence). CDR3 residues: CQSTPPTDTQYF. Here the CDR3 DNA reads TGCCAGTCAACACCTCCCACAGATACGCAGTATTTT.

This clonotype was picked up a small number of times. This chain joins TRBV20-1 and TRBJ2-5; 14 nucleotides align to TRBD2. Germline V CDR1 and CDR2: DFQATT, SNEGSKA (reference sequence). V lost 6 bases and J lost 8; bases outside the gene matches: 11. CDR3 size: 15 residues. DNA for the CDR3: TGCAGTGCCCTGGACGGACTAGCGGGAGGTATAACCCAGTACTTC. The encoded protein is CSALDGLAGGITQYF.

Only one count was recorded for this clonotype. The gene calls are TRBV4-1 and TRBJ2-7; D ambiguous. V was shortened by 0 bases and J by 2 bases, with 14 bases between the two germline ends. The germline V gene has CDR1 MGHRA and CDR2 YSYEKL. This CDR3 comprises 16 residues. The CDR3 protein is CASSQDWAVTPYEQYF. The CDR3 nucleotides read TGCGCCAGCAGCCAAGACTGGGCAGTGACTCCCTACGAGCAGTACTTC.

This clonotype was counted between two and nine times. The gene calls are TRBV7-8 and TRBJ2-3; 11 positions agree with TRBD2. Germline CDR1 and CDR2: SGHVS and FQNEAQ. This CDR3 spans 16 amino acids. V shed 1 base and J 4 bases; nucleotides not matched to a gene: 4. CDR3: CASSLVAGGPPDTQYF. The DNA for the CDR3 is TGTGCCAGCAGCTTAGTAGCGGGAGGGCCCCCAGATACGCAGTATTTT. The whole variable domain, filled in from reference TRBV7-8 and TRBJ2-3, reads GAGVSQSPRYKVAKRGQDVALRCDPISGHVSLFWYQQALGQGPEFLTYFQNEAQLDKSGLPSDRFFAERPEGSVSTLKIQRTQQEDSAVYLCASSLVAGGPPDTQYFGPGTRLTVL.

Details on this clonotype: With a much larger clone just one base away, this may be a read error. The CDR3 loop is CASSLSPRGGQETQFF. CDR3 nucleotides: TGTGCCAGCAGTTTATCGCCCCGGGGGGGCCAAGAGACCCAGTTCTTC. The V and J genes are TRBV27 and TRBJ2-5; 8 nucleotides line up with TRBD2. The J call could be wrong; TRBJ2-1 is a better fit for the DNA end. The CDR3 has 16 residues. Germline CDR1 is MNHEY and CDR2 is SMNVEV (reference sequence).

This clonotype was seen only a few times. V gene TRBV12-3 or TRBV12-4 combines with J gene TRBJ2-3, with 9 bases identical to TRBD1. The CDR3 has 14 residues. J lost 4 bases, V lost 7 bases, and 6 bases had no gene match. The DNA of the CDR3 is TGTGCCAGCATGGGACAGGGTCTGCCAGATACGCAGTATTTT. Amino acids: CASMGQGLPDTQYF.

The chain employs TRBV6-1 and TRBJ2-7, with 10 bases that match TRBD1. The CDR3 has 12 residues. Losses at the gene ends were 6 bases for V and 9 bases for J; bases not matched to a gene: 5. Germline V gene sequence: CDR1 MNHNS, CDR2 SASEGT. The CDR3 is CASSVRDRGQYF. In DNA form, the CDR3 reads TGTGCCAGCAGCGTACGGGACAGGGGGCAGTACTTC.

The chain employs TRBV11-2 and TRBJ2-3, with TRBD2 matching over 8 bases. Germline V gene data show CDR1 as SGHAT and CDR2 as FQNNGV. Trimming at V came to 1 base and at J to 3 bases, leaving 9 bases not matched to a gene. The CDR3 sequence is 17 residues long. The CDR3 here is CASSLVGSGMVTDTQYF. The CDR3 DNA is TGTGCCAGCAGCTTAGTAGGTAGCGGGATGGTTACAGATACGCAGTATTTT.

In this sample, this clonotype turned up many times. The V gene is TRBV5-1, the J gene TRBJ2-4; perhaps TRBD1 as D (6 bases). Trimming left V 4 bases short and J 9 bases short, with 14 bases between. Germline V CDR1 and CDR2: SGHRS, YFSETQ. The CDR3 has 13 residues. CDR3 residues: CASSIATGRIQYF. The CDR3 DNA is TGCGCCAGCAGCATAGCAACAGGGCGCATTCAGTACTTC.